These T cell receptor beta chains were read from a single sample in a study of T cell responses to AZD1222 COVID-19 vaccine. The data were produced by immunoSEQ multiplex PCR, yet TCRdb's version contains in-frame clones alone and is incomplete. The data show around 140,000 clones, 75% to 95% seen once. The specimen was peripheral blood, collected 28 days after the second AZD1222 dose. These receptors were collected from an adult who received the AZD1222 COVID-19 vaccine. CDR3s include the opening cysteine and the closing phenylalanine or tryptophan. D genes are given only for firm matches. Clone size appears in some rows only: once, few, many, or a class for an expanded clone.

D gene: TRBD1
V gene: TRBV11-3
clone size: .
J gene: TRBJ1-1
CDR3 DNA: TGTGCCAGCAGAACTACGGACAGGGGGCTGAACACTGAAGCTTTCTTT
CDR3 protein: CASRTTDRGLNTEAFF

D gene: .
V gene: TRBV30
clone size: once
J gene: TRBJ2-7
CDR3 DNA: TGTGCCTGGAGTTCACAGGGAAACGAGCAGTACTTC
CDR3 protein: CAWSSQGNEQYF

D gene: TRBD1
V gene: TRBV5-1
clone size: once
J gene: TRBJ2-1
CDR3 DNA: TGCGCCAGCAGCTTGGTTCCCAGGGGGCGCGGGAATGAGCAGTTCTTC
CDR3 protein: CASSLVPRGRGNEQFF

D gene: .
V gene: TRBV13
clone size: once
J gene: TRBJ1-4
CDR3 DNA: TGTGCCAGCAGCTCCCAGGGAAATGAAAAACTGTTTTTT
CDR3 protein: CASSSQGNEKLFF

D gene: .
V gene: TRBV5-1
clone size: .
J gene: TRBJ1-1
CDR3 DNA: TGCGCCAGCAGCCTGGGCGGGGGAGATCGCGAAGCTTTCTTT
CDR3 protein: CASSLGGGDREAFF

D gene: TRBD1
V gene: TRBV7-9
clone size: .
J gene: TRBJ1-1
CDR3 DNA: TGTGCCAGCAGCTTAGGGACAGGGGACACTGAAGCTTTCTTT
CDR3 protein: CASSLGTGDTEAFF

D gene: TRBD2
V gene: TRBV7-8
clone size: .
J gene: TRBJ2-1
CDR3 DNA: TGTGCCAGCAGCCCGTGGGGAGGGAGTCCCTACAATGAGCAGTTCTTC
CDR3 protein: CASSPWGGSPYNEQFF

D gene: TRBD2
V gene: TRBV7-6
clone size: once
J gene: TRBJ2-3
CDR3 DNA: TGTGCCAGCAGCTTTCGACTAGCGGGAGCACCAGATACGCAGTATTTT
CDR3 protein: CASSFRLAGAPDTQYF

D gene: .
V gene: TRBV9
clone size: once
J gene: TRBJ2-3
CDR3 DNA: TGTGCCAGCAGCCCGCTAGGGTCTCCAGATACGCAGTATTTT
CDR3 protein: CASSPLGSPDTQYF

D gene: TRBD2
V gene: TRBV5-1
clone size: .
J gene: TRBJ2-2
CDR3 DNA: TGCGCCAGCAGCTTGACTAGCGGGATGAACACCGGGGAGCTGTTTTTT
CDR3 protein: CASSLTSGMNTGELFF

D gene: .
V gene: TRBV12-3/TRBV12-4
clone size: once
J gene: TRBJ2-7
CDR3 DNA: TGTGCCAGCAGTTTACCGGACCCCTTTGAGCAGTACTTC
CDR3 protein: CASSLPDPFEQYF

D gene: .
V gene: TRBV12-3/TRBV12-4
clone size: .
J gene: TRBJ1-2
CDR3 DNA: TGTGCCAGCAGTTTATCTGTCGGCTATGGCTACACCTTC
CDR3 protein: CASSLSVGYGYTF

D gene: .
V gene: TRBV7-9
clone size: .
J gene: TRBJ1-4
CDR3 DNA: TGTGCCAGCAGCTTAGGTGATAATGAAAAACTGTTTTTT
CDR3 protein: CASSLGDNEKLFF

D gene: TRBD1
V gene: TRBV19
clone size: .
J gene: TRBJ1-1
CDR3 DNA: TGTGCCAGTCGGACAGGGGTTTTCACTGAAGCTTTCTTT
CDR3 protein: CASRTGVFTEAFF

D gene: .
V gene: TRBV7-9
clone size: .
J gene: TRBJ1-5
CDR3 DNA: TGTGCCAGCAGCTTTACCGGGGGGCATCAGCCCCAGCATTTT
CDR3 protein: CASSFTGGHQPQHF

D gene: .
V gene: TRBV11-3
clone size: .
J gene: TRBJ2-1
CDR3 DNA: TGTGCCAGCAGCTTAGGGGGCTACAATGAGCAGTTCTTC
CDR3 protein: CASSLGGYNEQFF

D gene: .
V gene: TRBV5-4
clone size: .
J gene: TRBJ1-1
CDR3 DNA: TGTGCCAGCAAAGTGACTGAAGCTTTCTTT
CDR3 protein: CASKVTEAFF

D gene: .
V gene: TRBV28
clone size: few
J gene: TRBJ2-1
CDR3 DNA: TGTGCCAGCAGTTTGGAACTTTACAATGAGCAGTTCTTC
CDR3 protein: CASSLELYNEQFF

D gene: .
V gene: TRBV6-5
clone size: .
J gene: TRBJ2-3
CDR3 DNA: TGTGCCAGCAGTTACTTTGCGGAAAGCACAGATACGCAGTATTTT
CDR3 protein: CASSYFAESTDTQYF

D gene: TRBD1
V gene: TRBV18
clone size: .
J gene: TRBJ1-2
CDR3 DNA: TGTGCCAGCTCACCAGGGGGTGAGGGGGCAAGCTATGGCTACACCTTC
CDR3 protein: CASSPGGEGASYGYTF

D gene: TRBD1
V gene: TRBV6-2/TRBV6-3
clone size: .
J gene: TRBJ2-6
CDR3 DNA: TGTGCCAGCAGCCAGGGACAGGTGGGGGCCAACGTCCTGACTTTC
CDR3 protein: CASSQGQVGANVLTF

D gene: .
V gene: TRBV28
clone size: .
J gene: TRBJ1-5
CDR3 DNA: TGTGCCAGCAGTTCTCACACAGGCAATCAGCCCCAGCATTTT
CDR3 protein: CASSSHTGNQPQHF

D gene: TRBD1
V gene: TRBV12-5
clone size: .
J gene: TRBJ1-1
CDR3 DNA: TGTGCTGTTACAGGGGAAATGAACACTGAAGCTTTCTTT
CDR3 protein: CAVTGEMNTEAFF

D gene: .
V gene: TRBV2
clone size: .
J gene: TRBJ1-2
CDR3 DNA: TGTGCCAGCAGTGCAGGGACCTCCTATGGCTACACCTTC
CDR3 protein: CASSAGTSYGYTF

D gene: .
V gene: TRBV18
clone size: few
J gene: TRBJ1-1
CDR3 DNA: TGTGCCAGCTCACCACCTAGTCGCCAGTCTAACACTGAAGCTTTCTTT
CDR3 protein: CASSPPSRQSNTEAFF

D gene: TRBD1
V gene: TRBV7-3
clone size: .
J gene: TRBJ1-1
CDR3 DNA: TGTGCCAGCAGCCCGGACAGGGGGAGATTCACTGAAGCTTTCTTT
CDR3 protein: CASSPDRGRFTEAFF

D gene: .
V gene: TRBV5-1
clone size: .
J gene: TRBJ2-1
CDR3 DNA: TGCGCCAGCAGCCCGAACGGTCCCCCATCTGATGAGCAGTTCTTC
CDR3 protein: CASSPNGPPSDEQFF

D gene: TRBD1
V gene: TRBV19
clone size: .
J gene: TRBJ1-3
CDR3 DNA: TGTGCCAGTAGCCCGGACAGGGGTGGAAACACCATATATTTT
CDR3 protein: CASSPDRGGNTIYF

D gene: TRBD2
V gene: TRBV2
clone size: once
J gene: TRBJ2-3
CDR3 DNA: TGTGCCAGCAGTGGGACTAGCCCTGATACGCAGTATTTT
CDR3 protein: CASSGTSPDTQYF

D gene: .
V gene: TRBV6-5
clone size: .
J gene: TRBJ2-7
CDR3 DNA: TGTGCCAGCAGTTACTCGAACCAGGACGAGCAGTACTTC
CDR3 protein: CASSYSNQDEQYF

D gene: TRBD2
V gene: TRBV5-1
clone size: .
J gene: TRBJ2-3
CDR3 DNA: TGCGCCAGCAGCGCGGGACTAGCGGGTGTAGATACGCAGTATTTT
CDR3 protein: CASSAGLAGVDTQYF

D gene: .
V gene: TRBV29-1
clone size: .
J gene: TRBJ2-5
CDR3 DNA: TGCAGCGTTTATTCACCGGGCCTCTGGGGAGAGACCCAGTACTTC
CDR3 protein: CSVYSPGLWGETQYF

D gene: TRBD1
V gene: TRBV5-4
clone size: .
J gene: TRBJ1-2
CDR3 DNA: TGTGCCAGCACCCAGGGGGCACAGGGGGTCTATGGCTACACCTTC
CDR3 protein: CASTQGAQGVYGYTF

D gene: TRBD2
V gene: TRBV18
clone size: .
J gene: TRBJ2-3
CDR3 DNA: TGTGCCAGCTCACCAAGGAGTAGAGTAGCGGGAGGGGCAGATACGCAGTATTTT
CDR3 protein: CASSPRSRVAGGADTQYF

D gene: .
V gene: TRBV7-9
clone size: .
J gene: TRBJ2-1
CDR3 DNA: TGTGCCAGCAGCTTGGCGGGCAGCTCCTACAATGAGCAGTTCTTC
CDR3 protein: CASSLAGSSYNEQFF

D gene: .
V gene: TRBV12-3/TRBV12-4
clone size: .
J gene: TRBJ1-5
CDR3 DNA: TGTGCCAGCAGTTGGGGGGGGCAGCCCCAGCATTTT
CDR3 protein: CASSWGGQPQHF

D gene: .
V gene: TRBV5-4
clone size: once
J gene: TRBJ1-2
CDR3 DNA: TGTGCCAGCAGCTCCGTGGAGGGCTACACCTTC
CDR3 protein: CASSSVEGYTF

D gene: TRBD1
V gene: TRBV5-6
clone size: .
J gene: TRBJ1-5
CDR3 DNA: TGTGCCAGCAGCCGACAGGGATACTGGGGCAATCAGCCCCAGCATTTT
CDR3 protein: CASSRQGYWGNQPQHF

D gene: .
V gene: TRBV2
clone size: .
J gene: TRBJ1-3
CDR3 DNA: TGTGCCAGCAGTGAAGCAGGAAGCTCTGGAAACACCATATATTTT
CDR3 protein: CASSEAGSSGNTIYF

D gene: .
V gene: TRBV5-5
clone size: .
J gene: TRBJ1-2
CDR3 DNA: TGTGCCAGCAGCTTGGGACAGGTGGGCCCCTATGGCTACACCTTC
CDR3 protein: CASSLGQVGPYGYTF

D gene: .
V gene: TRBV7-9
clone size: few
J gene: TRBJ1-4
CDR3 DNA: TGTGCCAGCAGCTGGAATCGGGACCCCTCTGAAAAACTGTTTTTT
CDR3 protein: CASSWNRDPSEKLFF

D gene: .
V gene: TRBV7-2
clone size: once
J gene: TRBJ2-6
CDR3 DNA: TGTGCCAGCAGCCCGCCGGGGGAGGCTGGGGCCAACGTCCTGACTTTC
CDR3 protein: CASSPPGEAGANVLTF

D gene: .
V gene: TRBV7-3
clone size: .
J gene: TRBJ2-4
CDR3 DNA: TGTGCCAGCAGCCAGAATACGGTGGGCATTCAGTACTTC
CDR3 protein: CASSQNTVGIQYF

D gene: .
V gene: TRBV5-5
clone size: .
J gene: TRBJ1-6
CDR3 DNA: TGTGCCAGCAGTTTACAGAGGGATTCACCCCTCCACTTT
CDR3 protein: CASSLQRDSPLHF

D gene: TRBD1
V gene: TRBV19
clone size: .
J gene: TRBJ1-1
CDR3 DNA: TGTGCCAGTACCCGACAGGGTGATATGAACACTGAAGCTTTCTTT
CDR3 protein: CASTRQGDMNTEAFF

D gene: TRBD2
V gene: TRBV19
clone size: .
J gene: TRBJ2-1
CDR3 DNA: TGTGCCAGTAGTGGGTCTAGCGGGGGGACTTACAATGAGCAGTTCTTC
CDR3 protein: CASSGSSGGTYNEQFF

D gene: .
V gene: TRBV19
clone size: .
J gene: TRBJ1-5
CDR3 DNA: TGTGCCAGTAGTAGCGGTTTAAGGGAGCAGCCCCAGCATTTT
CDR3 protein: CASSSGLREQPQHF

D gene: .
V gene: TRBV29-1
clone size: few
J gene: TRBJ2-1
CDR3 DNA: TGCAGCGTTGACTTGGGTTCCTACAATGAGCAGTTCTTC
CDR3 protein: CSVDLGSYNEQFF

D gene: TRBD1
V gene: TRBV18
clone size: .
J gene: TRBJ2-7
CDR3 DNA: TGTGCCAGCTCACCCCCGGACAGGGCGACGCAGTACTTC
CDR3 protein: CASSPPDRATQYF